Listed below are T cell receptor beta chains from one sample, sequenced in a study of T cells after yellow fever vaccination. TCRdb reprocessed the 5' RACE reads with MiXCR, giving one entry per CDR3 protein. The table includes a few hundred thousand distinct CDR3 sequences, roughly 5.2% detected once. Sequenced here: CD4+ T cells sorted from PBMCs, sampled on the day of the yellow fever booster vaccination. These TCRs come from a man between 18 and 35 years old who received the YFV17D yellow fever vaccine. The CDR3 runs from the conserved cysteine through the conserved F or W. The order of the fields is D gene, V gene, J gene, clone size, CDR3 protein, CDR3 DNA. The D gene is left open where the match is weak. Clone size is not always given. Where it is, it says once, few, many or a class for expanded clones.

.,TRBV5-8,TRBJ2-5,many,CASSRHLGETQYF,TGTGCCAGCAGCCGACACCTGGGGGAGACCCAGTACTTC
.,TRBV20-1,TRBJ1-1,.,CSARAGQRPTEAFF,TGCAGTGCTAGAGCCGGACAGAGGCCCACTGAAGCTTTCTTT
.,TRBV24-1,TRBJ2-5,.,CATSDFGSQETQYF,TGTGCCACCAGTGATTTCGGCAGCCAAGAGACCCAGTACTTC
.,TRBV4-2,TRBJ2-4,.,CASSQDEGRRNIQYF,TGTGCCAGCAGCCAAGATGAGGGGAGACGAAACATTCAGTACTTC
.,TRBV5-1,TRBJ2-2,.,CASSFTLTGTLNTGELFF,TGCGCCAGCAGCTTTACCCTTACCGGGACACTAAACACCGGGGAGCTGTTTTTT
.,TRBV12-3/TRBV12-4,TRBJ1-5,few,CASGSQGTGQPQHF,TGTGCCAGCGGAAGTCAGGGCACTGGTCAGCCCCAGCATTTT
.,TRBV18,TRBJ2-1,few,CASSPPPGARYNEQFF,TGTGCCAGCTCACCTCCCCCGGGGGCGAGATACAATGAGCAGTTCTTC
.,TRBV12-3/TRBV12-4,TRBJ2-3,.,CASAGRNADTQYF,TGTGCCAGCGCGGGCAGGAACGCAGATACGCAGTATTTT
.,TRBV20-1,TRBJ2-3,few,CSARSGSTDTQYF,TGCAGTGCTAGATCCGGGAGCACAGATACGCAGTATTTT
TRBD1,TRBV7-2,TRBJ2-2,few,CASSPRDRVTGELFF,TGTGCCAGCAGCCCCCGGGACAGGGTGACCGGGGAGCTGTTTTTT
.,TRBV30,TRBJ2-3,many,CAWNRADTQYF,TGTGCCTGGAACAGGGCGGATACGCAGTATTTT
TRBD2,TRBV5-4,TRBJ2-1,few,CASSLYLAGGVFEQFF,TGTGCCAGCAGCTTGTATCTAGCGGGGGGCGTCTTTGAGCAGTTCTTC
.,TRBV6-6,TRBJ1-1,few,CASSYPPRGNTEAFF,TGTGCCAGCAGTTATCCCCCCAGGGGGAACACTGAAGCTTTCTTT
.,TRBV19,TRBJ1-2,few,CASSIRGDGYYLRGYTF,TGTGCCAGTAGTATCCGCGGCGACGGTTATTATCTACGGGGCTACACCTTC
.,TRBV7-2,TRBJ2-5,many,CASSFWLADQETQYF,TGTGCCAGCAGCTTCTGGCTAGCAGATCAAGAGACCCAGTACTTC
.,TRBV25-1,TRBJ2-1,many,CASSDPQPDNEQFF,TGTGCCAGCAGTGACCCCCAGCCTGACAATGAGCAGTTCTTC
.,TRBV7-2,TRBJ1-2,.,CASSLVPPDAGYTF,TGTGCCAGCAGCTTAGTTCCCCCGGACGCGGGCTACACCTTC
.,TRBV5-5,TRBJ1-6,.,CASSLASPNSPLHF,TGTGCCAGCAGCTTGGCCAGCCCGAATTCACCCCTCCACTTT
.,TRBV20-1,TRBJ1-2,many,CSASRRQGRGYGYTF,TGCAGTGCTAGTCGCAGGCAGGGAAGAGGCTATGGCTACACCTTC
.,TRBV5-1,TRBJ2-3,.,CASSLVQPDTQYF,TGCGCCAGCAGCTTGGTGCAGCCAGATACGCAGTATTTT
.,TRBV4-3,TRBJ1-1,.,CASSQGRMNTEAFF,TGCGCCAGCAGCCAAGGACGGATGAACACTGAAGCTTTCTTT
.,TRBV28,TRBJ1-6,many,CASSPLKGNNSPLHF,TGTGCCAGCAGTCCACTCAAAGGAAATAATTCACCCCTCCACTTT
.,TRBV20-1,TRBJ2-7,.,CSARDRFNLYEQYF,TGCAGTGCTAGGGACAGATTTAACCTCTACGAGCAGTACTTC
.,TRBV5-1,TRBJ1-5,.,CASSLRPGDQPQHF,TGCGCCAGCAGCTTGCGGCCAGGGGACCAGCCCCAGCATTTT
.,TRBV7-2,TRBJ1-1,few,CASRSQSIGTEAFF,TGTGCCAGCAGATCTCAGTCTATCGGGACTGAAGCTTTCTTT
.,TRBV5-6,TRBJ2-5,.,CASSPLGFGETQYF,TGTGCCAGCAGCCCGTTGGGGTTTGGGGAGACCCAGTACTTC
.,TRBV7-2,TRBJ2-7,few,CASSLYRAGYEQYF,TGTGCCAGCAGCTTATATAGGGCAGGCTACGAGCAGTACTTC
TRBD2,TRBV5-4,TRBJ2-5,many,CASSQTSGPETQYF,TGTGCCAGCAGCCAGACTAGCGGGCCAGAGACCCAGTACTTC
.,TRBV4-3,TRBJ2-3,.,CASSQGPPLVGTDTQYF,TGCGCCAGCAGCCAAGGCCCCCCTTTGGTTGGCACAGATACGCAGTATTTT
.,TRBV2,TRBJ1-2,few,CASSGQDRYTF,TGTGCCAGCAGTGGTCAGGACCGCTACACCTTC
.,TRBV3-2,TRBJ2-2,many,CASSPWGEGELFF,TGTGCCAGCAGCCCGTGGGGTGAGGGGGAGCTGTTTTTT
.,TRBV12-3/TRBV12-4,TRBJ2-1,few,CASSRRTSAAEQFF,TGTGCCAGCAGTCGACGGACGAGTGCCGCTGAGCAGTTCTTC
TRBD1,TRBV5-1,TRBJ1-3,.,CASSRTGGEDTIYF,TGCGCCAGCAGCCGAACAGGGGGCGAGGACACCATATATTTT
.,TRBV18,TRBJ2-1,.,CASSPPSGSLDNEQFF,TGTGCCAGCTCACCACCGTCTGGGTCTCTTGACAATGAGCAGTTCTTC
.,TRBV11-2,TRBJ2-1,.,CASSPWREQFF,TGTGCCAGCAGCCCCTGGAGAGAGCAGTTCTTC
.,TRBV25-1,TRBJ2-3,.,CASIQGTDTQYF,TGTGCCAGCATACAGGGCACAGATACGCAGTATTTT
.,TRBV5-4,TRBJ2-2,few,CASSRGQKNTGELFF,TGTGCCAGCAGCAGGGGACAAAAGAACACCGGGGAGCTGTTTTTT
.,TRBV15,TRBJ2-2,.,CATSRDPDPTGELFF,TGTGCCACCAGCAGAGATCCGGACCCCACCGGGGAGCTGTTTTTT
TRBD2,TRBV9,TRBJ2-1,few,CASSFRAFSGGADEQFF,TGTGCCAGCAGCTTTCGTGCCTTTAGCGGGGGGGCTGATGAGCAGTTCTTC
TRBD1,TRBV5-1,TRBJ1-6,.,CASSSGATGNSPLHF,TGCGCCAGCAGCTCGGGGGCGACAGGGAATTCACCCCTCCACTTT
.,TRBV6-2/TRBV6-3,TRBJ1-4,few,CASMRGRGHEKLFF,TGTGCCAGCATGCGAGGACGGGGCCATGAAAAACTGTTTTTT
.,TRBV28,TRBJ2-4,.,CASSPRLASAKNIQYF,TGTGCCAGCAGCCCACGATTAGCTTCAGCCAAAAACATTCAGTACTTC
.,TRBV5-6,TRBJ1-2,.,CASSLWRGGGYTF,TGTGCCAGCAGCTTGTGGAGAGGTGGTGGCTACACCTTC
.,TRBV3-1,TRBJ2-3,few,CASSQIGLADTQYF,TGTGCCAGCAGCCAAATCGGACTGGCGGATACGCAGTATTTT
.,TRBV29-1,TRBJ2-1,few,CSVVPREYNEQFF,TGCAGCGTTGTTCCGAGAGAATACAATGAGCAGTTCTTC
TRBD1,TRBV7-9,TRBJ1-1,few,CASSPITQGTWTEAFF,TGTGCCAGCAGCCCGATTACACAGGGGACATGGACTGAAGCTTTCTTT